This TCR beta chain emerged from a study of CD8 T cells in ankylosing spondylitis. General study points: Several highly homologous variants made up a TCR beta motif, and this motif appeared characteristic of ankylosing spondylitis blood.

Library preparation for TCR beta used quantitative 5'-RACE with molecular barcodes. TCRdb re-called the 5' RACE reads through MiXCR, storing one row per CDR3 protein. The sample includes a few hundred thousand distinct CDR3 sequences, roughly 20% of them seen just once. V shed 0 bases and J shed 1 base, with 7 bases lying between them. Germline V gives CDR1 DFQATT, CDR2 SNEGSKA (reference sequence). The CDR3 is 14 residues long. The sample holds a few counts of this clonotype. Antigen unknown. This sequence was found in a female donor with ankylosing spondylitis or in good health (not recorded which). Material for sequencing was blood, either unsorted or a sorted T cell fraction (not recorded which). The chain couples TRBV20-1 to TRBJ1-5; a possible D gene is TRBD1 (5 bases). CDR3 in amino acids: CSARDGDSNQPQHF. Written as DNA, the CDR3 is TGCAGTGCTAGAGATGGGGACAGCAATCAGCCCCAGCATTTT.